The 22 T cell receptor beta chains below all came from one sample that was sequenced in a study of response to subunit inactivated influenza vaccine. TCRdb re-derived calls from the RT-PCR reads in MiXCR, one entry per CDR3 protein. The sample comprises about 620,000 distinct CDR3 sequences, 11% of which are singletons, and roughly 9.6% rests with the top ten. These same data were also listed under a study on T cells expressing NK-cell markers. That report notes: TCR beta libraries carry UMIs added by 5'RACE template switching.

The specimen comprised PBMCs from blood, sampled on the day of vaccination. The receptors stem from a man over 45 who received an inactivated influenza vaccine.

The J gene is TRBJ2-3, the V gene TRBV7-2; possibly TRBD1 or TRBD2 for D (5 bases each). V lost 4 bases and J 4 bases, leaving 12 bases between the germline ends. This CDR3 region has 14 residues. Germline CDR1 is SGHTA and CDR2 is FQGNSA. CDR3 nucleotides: TGTGCCAGCAGCTCCAACAGGAGGCCAGATACGCAGTATTTT. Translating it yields CASSSNRRPDTQYF.

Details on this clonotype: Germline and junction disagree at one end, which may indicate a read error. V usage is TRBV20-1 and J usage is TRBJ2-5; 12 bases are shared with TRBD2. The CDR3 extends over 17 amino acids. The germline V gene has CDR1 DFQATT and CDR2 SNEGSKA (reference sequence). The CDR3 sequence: CSAREQRLAGAGGTQYF. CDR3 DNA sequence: TGCAGTGCCAGAGAGCAGAGACTAGCGGGGGCTGGGGGGACCCAGTACTTC.

The CDR3 DNA follows: TGTGCCACCAGCCGGGACTTCCTCAAAGAGACCCAGTACTTC. Translated: CATSRDFLKETQYF. This sequence joins TRBV15 and TRBJ2-5; D might be TRBD2 (6 bases). Germline CDR1 is LNHNV and CDR2 is YYDKDF (reference sequence). The CDR3 totals 14 residues. Trimming cost V 5 bases and J 3 bases, with 13 bases left between them.

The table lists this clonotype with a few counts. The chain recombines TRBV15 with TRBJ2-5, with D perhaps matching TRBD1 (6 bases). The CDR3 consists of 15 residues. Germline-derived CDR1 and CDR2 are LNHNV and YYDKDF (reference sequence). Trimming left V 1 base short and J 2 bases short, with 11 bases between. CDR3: CATSRAGGQQETQYF. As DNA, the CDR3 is TGTGCCACCAGCAGAGCCGGAGGACAGCAAGAGACCCAGTACTTC.

The CDR3 is CASSLRAGGNVAKNIQYF. In DNA form, the CDR3 reads TGTGCCAGCAGTTTAAGGGCAGGGGGCAATGTGGCCAAAAACATTCAGTACTTC. The rearrangement uses TRBV12-3 or TRBV12-4 and TRBJ2-4; 8 nucleotides agree with TRBD1. The CDR3 runs to 18 residues. V was clipped by 2 bases and J by 1 base; unmatched bases: 10.

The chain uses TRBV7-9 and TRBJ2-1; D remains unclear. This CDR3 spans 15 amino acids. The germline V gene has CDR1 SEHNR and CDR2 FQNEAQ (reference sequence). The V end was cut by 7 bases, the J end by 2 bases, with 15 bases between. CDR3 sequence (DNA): TGTGCCAGCATCTACTCGATCCGGGCCTACAATGAGCAGTTCTTC. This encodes CASIYSIRAYNEQFF. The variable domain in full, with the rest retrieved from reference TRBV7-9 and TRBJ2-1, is DTGVSQNPRHKITKRGQNVTFRCDPISEHNRLYWYRQTLGQGPEFLTYFQNEAQLEKSRLLSDRFSAERPKGSFSTLEIQRTEQGDSAMYLCASIYSIRAYNEQFFGPGTRLTVL.

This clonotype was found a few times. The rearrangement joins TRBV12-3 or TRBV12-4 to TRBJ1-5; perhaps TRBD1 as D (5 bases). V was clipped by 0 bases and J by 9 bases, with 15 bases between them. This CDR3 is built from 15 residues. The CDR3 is CASSLAQAGRGPQHF. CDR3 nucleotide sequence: TGTGCCAGCAGTTTAGCGCAGGCAGGGCGTGGGCCCCAGCATTTT.

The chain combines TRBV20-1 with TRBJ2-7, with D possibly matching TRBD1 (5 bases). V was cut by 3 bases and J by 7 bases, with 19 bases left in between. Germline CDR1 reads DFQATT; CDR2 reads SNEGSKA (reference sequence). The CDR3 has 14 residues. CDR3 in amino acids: CSASTRESYREQYF. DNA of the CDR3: TGCAGTGCTAGCACCAGGGAATCTTATCGGGAGCAGTACTTC.

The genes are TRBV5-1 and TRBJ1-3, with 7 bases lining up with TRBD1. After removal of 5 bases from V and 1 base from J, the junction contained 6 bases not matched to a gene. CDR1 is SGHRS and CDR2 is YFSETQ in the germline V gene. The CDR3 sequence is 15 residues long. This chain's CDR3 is CASSVSTGSGNTIYF. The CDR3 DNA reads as TGCGCCAGCAGTGTGTCGACAGGGTCTGGAAACACCATATATTTT.

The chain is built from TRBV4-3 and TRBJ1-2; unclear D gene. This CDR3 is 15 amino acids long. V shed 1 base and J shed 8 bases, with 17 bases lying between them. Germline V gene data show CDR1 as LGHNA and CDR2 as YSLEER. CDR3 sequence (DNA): TGCGCCAGCAGCCAAGGGACCGCTGAAGGTCGAGGCTACACCTTC. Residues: CASSQGTAEGRGYTF.

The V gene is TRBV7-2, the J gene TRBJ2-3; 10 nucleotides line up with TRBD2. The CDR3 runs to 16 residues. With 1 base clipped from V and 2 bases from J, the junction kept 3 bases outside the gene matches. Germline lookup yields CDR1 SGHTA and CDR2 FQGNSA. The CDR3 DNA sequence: TGTGCCAGCAGCTTAGTTGGGACTAGCGTCACAGATACGCAGTATTTT. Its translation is CASSLVGTSVTDTQYF.

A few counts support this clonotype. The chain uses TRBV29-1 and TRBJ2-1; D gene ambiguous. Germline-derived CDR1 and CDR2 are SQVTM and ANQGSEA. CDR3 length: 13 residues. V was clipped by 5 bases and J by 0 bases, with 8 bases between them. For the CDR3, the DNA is TGCAGCGTTAAACTAAGCTCCTACAATGAGCAGTTCTTC. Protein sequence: CSVKLSSYNEQFF.

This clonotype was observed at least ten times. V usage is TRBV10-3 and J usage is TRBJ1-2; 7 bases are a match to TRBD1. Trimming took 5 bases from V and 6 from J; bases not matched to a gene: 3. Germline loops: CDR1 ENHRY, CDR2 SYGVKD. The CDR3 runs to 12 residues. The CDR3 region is CAISHRGDGYTF. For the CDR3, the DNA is TGTGCCATCAGTCACAGGGGTGATGGCTACACCTTC.

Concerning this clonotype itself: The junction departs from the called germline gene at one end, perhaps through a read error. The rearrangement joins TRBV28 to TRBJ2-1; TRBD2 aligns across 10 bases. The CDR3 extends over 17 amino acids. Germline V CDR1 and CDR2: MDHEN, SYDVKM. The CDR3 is CASSLDSGGNLYNQQFF. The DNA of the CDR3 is TGTGCCAGCAGTTTGGATAGCGGGGGGAATTTATACAATCAGCAGTTCTTC.

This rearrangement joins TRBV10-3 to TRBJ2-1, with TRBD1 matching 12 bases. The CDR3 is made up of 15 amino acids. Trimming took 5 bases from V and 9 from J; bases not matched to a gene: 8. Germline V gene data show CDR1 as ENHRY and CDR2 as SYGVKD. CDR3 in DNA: TGTGCCATCAGTCGGGACAGGGGGCTATCCAGTGAGCAGTTCTTC. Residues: CAISRDRGLSSEQFF.

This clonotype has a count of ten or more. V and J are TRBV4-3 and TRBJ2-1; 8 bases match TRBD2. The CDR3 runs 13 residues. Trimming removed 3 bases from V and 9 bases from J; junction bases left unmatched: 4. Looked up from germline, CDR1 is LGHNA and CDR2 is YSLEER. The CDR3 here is CASSQNLAGEQFF. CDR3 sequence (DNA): TGCGCCAGCAGCCAGAATCTAGCGGGTGAGCAGTTCTTC.

The CDR3 bases are TGTGCCATCAGTAATGGGATCAAAATAACGTACAATGAGCAGTTCTTC. Its translation: CAISNGIKITYNEQFF. V usage is TRBV10-3 and J usage is TRBJ2-1; no firm D call. V was trimmed by 5 bases and J by 4 bases, leaving 18 bases between them. CDR3 size: 16 residues. Germline-derived CDR1 and CDR2 are ENHRY and SYGVKD.

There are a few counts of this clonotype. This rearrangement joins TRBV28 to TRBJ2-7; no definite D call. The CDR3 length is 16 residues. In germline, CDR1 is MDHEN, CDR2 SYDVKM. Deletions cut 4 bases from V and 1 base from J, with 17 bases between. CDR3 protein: CASSSSPTTPSYEQYF. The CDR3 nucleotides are TGTGCCAGCAGTTCCTCCCCAACGACACCTTCCTACGAGCAGTACTTC.

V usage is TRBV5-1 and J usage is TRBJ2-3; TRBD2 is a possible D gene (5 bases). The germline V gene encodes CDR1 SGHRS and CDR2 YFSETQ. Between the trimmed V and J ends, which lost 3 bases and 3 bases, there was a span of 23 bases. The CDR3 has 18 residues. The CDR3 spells CASSYQSGSMLGTDTQYF. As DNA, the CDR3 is TGCGCCAGCAGCTACCAAAGTGGGAGCATGTTAGGGACAGATACGCAGTATTTT. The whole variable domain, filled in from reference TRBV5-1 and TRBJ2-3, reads KAGVTQTPRYLIKTRGQQVTLSCSPISGHRSVSWYQQTPGQGLQFLFEYFSETQRNKGNFPGRFSGRQFSNSRSEMNVSTLELGDSALYLCASSYQSGSMLGTDTQYFGPGTRLTVL.

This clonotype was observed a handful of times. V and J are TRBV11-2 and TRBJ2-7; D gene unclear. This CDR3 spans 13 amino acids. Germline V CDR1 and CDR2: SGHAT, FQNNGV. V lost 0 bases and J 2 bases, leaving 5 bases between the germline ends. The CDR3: CASSLDQTYEQYF. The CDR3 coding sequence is TGTGCCAGCAGCTTAGATCAGACCTACGAGCAGTACTTC.

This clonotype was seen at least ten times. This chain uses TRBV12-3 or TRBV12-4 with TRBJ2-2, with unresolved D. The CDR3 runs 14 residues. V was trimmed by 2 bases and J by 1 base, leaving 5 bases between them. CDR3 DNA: TGTGCCAGCAGTTTATCCGGGAACACCGGGGAGCTGTTTTTT. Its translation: CASSLSGNTGELFF.

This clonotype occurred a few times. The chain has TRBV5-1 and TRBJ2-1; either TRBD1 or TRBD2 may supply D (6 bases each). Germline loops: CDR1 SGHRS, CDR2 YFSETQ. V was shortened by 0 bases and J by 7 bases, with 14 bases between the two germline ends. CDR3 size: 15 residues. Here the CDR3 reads CASSLEGGPRNEQFF. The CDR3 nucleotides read TGCGCCAGCAGCTTGGAGGGGGGACCTAGAAATGAGCAGTTCTTC.